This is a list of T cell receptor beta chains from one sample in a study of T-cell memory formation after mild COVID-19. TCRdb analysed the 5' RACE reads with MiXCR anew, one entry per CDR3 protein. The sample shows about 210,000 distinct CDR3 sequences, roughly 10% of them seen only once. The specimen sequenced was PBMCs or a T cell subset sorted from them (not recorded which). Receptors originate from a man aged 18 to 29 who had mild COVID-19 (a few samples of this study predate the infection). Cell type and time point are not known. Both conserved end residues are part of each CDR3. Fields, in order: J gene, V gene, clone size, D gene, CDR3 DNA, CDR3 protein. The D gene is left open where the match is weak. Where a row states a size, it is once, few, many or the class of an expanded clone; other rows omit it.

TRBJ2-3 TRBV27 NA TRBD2 TGTGCCAGCAGTCGAAACCACGCTAGCGGAACTAGCACAGATACGCAGTATTTT CASSRNHASGTSTDTQYF
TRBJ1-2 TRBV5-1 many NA TGCGCCAGCAGCCCGGGCGCCGCAGGGAACTATGGCTACACCTTC CASSPGAAGNYGYTF
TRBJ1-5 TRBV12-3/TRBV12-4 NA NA TGTGCCAGCAGTTTCGGAGGGCCCAATCAGCCCCAGCATTTT CASSFGGPNQPQHF
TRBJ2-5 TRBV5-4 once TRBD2 TGTGCCAGCAGCCTGGGAGGACTAGCGGAAGAGACCCAGTACTTC CASSLGGLAEETQYF
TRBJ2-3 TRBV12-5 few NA TGTGCTAGTGGTTTGGTAATTGGGGGAGTTGGTGCAGATACGCAGTATTTT CASGLVIGGVGADTQYF
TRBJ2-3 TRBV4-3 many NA TGCGCCAGCAGCCAAGCCCCGGACTCCCAAAAGTATTTT CASSQAPDSQKYF
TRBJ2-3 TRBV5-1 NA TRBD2 TGCGCCAGCAGCCCGGGACTAGCGGACCTCGGGGATACGCAGTATTTT CASSPGLADLGDTQYF
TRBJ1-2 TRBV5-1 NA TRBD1 TGCGCCAGCAGCACGGGACAGGGGAACTATGGCTACACCTTC CASSTGQGNYGYTF
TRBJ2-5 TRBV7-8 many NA TGTGCCAGCAGCTCCAGACTGAAAGAGACCCAGTACTTC CASSSRLKETQYF
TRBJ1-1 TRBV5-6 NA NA TGTGCCAGCAGCTTGATGACGACCAGAGACACTGAAGCTTTCTTT CASSLMTTRDTEAFF
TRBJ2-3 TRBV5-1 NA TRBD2 TGCGCCAGCAGCTTGCATCCCCCTAGCGGGGGCTACGAGGATACGCAGTATTTT CASSLHPPSGGYEDTQYF
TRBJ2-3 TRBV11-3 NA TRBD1 TGTGCCAGCAGCAAAGGACAGGGGGGAGATACGCAGTATTTT CASSKGQGGDTQYF
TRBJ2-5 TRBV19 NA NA TGTGCCAGTAGTATTGCGGCAGGGTCCCAAGAGACCCAGTACTTC CASSIAAGSQETQYF
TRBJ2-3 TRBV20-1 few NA TGCAGTGCTAGAGCGGGGGGCCTCTCAGATACGCAGTATTTT CSARAGGLSDTQYF
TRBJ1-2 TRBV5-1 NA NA TGCGCCAGCAGCTTGGCCCACAGTAACTATGGCTACACCTTC CASSLAHSNYGYTF
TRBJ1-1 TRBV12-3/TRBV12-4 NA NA TGTGCCAGCAGTTTGCAACAGCTCAACACTGAAGCTTTCTTT CASSLQQLNTEAFF
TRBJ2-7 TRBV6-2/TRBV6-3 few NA TGTGCCAGCACCCCTATCCGGGTCGGGCCCTACGAGCAGTACTTC CASTPIRVGPYEQYF
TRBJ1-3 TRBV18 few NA TGTGCCAGCTCACGACCTCCAGGGGCTGGAAACACCATATATTTT CASSRPPGAGNTIYF
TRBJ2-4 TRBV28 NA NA TGTGCCAGCAGTTTAAGGCAGGGTTTACTTCAGTACTTC CASSLRQGLLQYF
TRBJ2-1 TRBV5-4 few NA TGTGCCAGCATCCCACCCGGGGGTTCCTCCTACAATGAGCAGTTCTTC CASIPPGGSSYNEQFF
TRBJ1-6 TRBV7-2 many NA TGTGCCAGCAGCTTCGGGGAGCCTCCAATCCTCCACTTT CASSFGEPPILHF
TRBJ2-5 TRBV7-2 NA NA TGTGCCAGCAGCTTACCAGGAGGAGGGTATGGGACCCAGTACTTC CASSLPGGGYGTQYF
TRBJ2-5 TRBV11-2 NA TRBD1 TGTGCCAGCAGCCCGGGACAGAGGTCCGCGACCCAGTACTTC CASSPGQRSATQYF
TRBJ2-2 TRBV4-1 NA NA TGCGCCAGCAGCCAAGATCGATCGGGCGGGGAGCTGTTTTTT CASSQDRSGGELFF
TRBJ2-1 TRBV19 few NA TGTGCCAGTAGTAGGGGCAGGGGATCCTACAATGAGCAGTTCTTC CASSRGRGSYNEQFF
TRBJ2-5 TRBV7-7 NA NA TGTGCCAGCAGCTTAGCACTAGCTAAGAGAGAGACCCAGTACTTC CASSLALAKRETQYF
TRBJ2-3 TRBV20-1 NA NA TGCAGTGCTAGAGTGAATCTAGCCCAGGATACGCAGTATTTT CSARVNLAQDTQYF
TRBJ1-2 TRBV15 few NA TGTGCCACCCGTGGGGGCGGAAACTATGGCTACACCTTC CATRGGGNYGYTF